The rows below give T cell receptor beta chains drawn from one sample of a study of OX40 agonist ivuxolimab in advanced cancers. The data were produced by immunoSEQ multiplex PCR, yet TCRdb's version contains in-frame clones alone and is incomplete. Of about 19,000 clones listed, roughly three quarters are singletons. This specimen consisted of CD4+ or CD8+ T cells sorted from blood, obtained in a trial of the OX40 agonist ivuxolimab. These receptors came from an adult with an advanced solid tumor such as melanoma, head and neck, liver or kidney cancer. Each CDR3 is given with its conserved first and last residue. The D gene is left open where the match is weak. For some rows the clone size is stated as once, few or many, or as a class when expanded; others skip it.

clone_size j_call d_call v_call cdr3_nt cdr3_aa
. TRBJ2-7 . TRBV4-3 TGCGCCAGCAGCCAAGATCACGGTGGTTACGAGCAGTACTTC CASSQDHGGYEQYF
. TRBJ2-1 . TRBV7-6 TGTGCCAGCAGCTTAGGCCGCATCGGCGTTTACAATGAGCAGTTCTTC CASSLGRIGVYNEQFF
. TRBJ1-2 . TRBV5-4 TGTGCCAGCAGCTTGAAACAGGTGGGAAGTGGCTACACCTTC CASSLKQVGSGYTF
. TRBJ2-3 TRBD2 TRBV7-9 TGTGCCAGCAGCTCGGGACTACCTACAGATACGCAGTATTTT CASSSGLPTDTQYF
few TRBJ2-1 . TRBV27 TGTGCCAGCAGTCAGTACAATGAGCAGTTCTTC CASSQYNEQFF
. TRBJ2-7 TRBD1 TRBV5-1 TGCGCCAGCAGCTCCGGGACAGTATACGAGCAGTACTTC CASSSGTVYEQYF
. TRBJ2-1 TRBD2 TRBV15 TGTGCCACCAGCAGAGCCCCCTGGACTAGCTCCTACAATGAGCAGTTCTTC CATSRAPWTSSYNEQFF
. TRBJ2-5 . TRBV5-4 TGTGCCAGCAGCCAAGAATCTGGAGGACAAGAGACCCAGTACTTC CASSQESGGQETQYF
. TRBJ1-1 TRBD1 TRBV2 TGTGCCACACTGAGCGACAGGGAGAGGGCCACTGAAGCTTTCTTT CATLSDRERATEAFF
. TRBJ2-1 TRBD2 TRBV13 TGTGCCAGCAGCTTCCAGCGGGAGGGCGGGTCCTACAATGAGCAGTTCTTC CASSFQREGGSYNEQFF
. TRBJ2-7 . TRBV7-9 TGTGCCAGCAGCCTGAACCTGGGCAGTGACTACGAGCAGTACTTC CASSLNLGSDYEQYF
once TRBJ2-5 . TRBV7-2 TGTGCCAGCAGCCTTGGCGCGTCGGGAGAGACCCAGTACTTC CASSLGASGETQYF
. TRBJ1-2 TRBD1 TRBV4-1 TGCGCCAGCAGCCAAGAGACAGGGACCTATGGCTACACCTTC CASSQETGTYGYTF
few TRBJ2-5 TRBD2 TRBV5-1 TGCGCCAGCAGCTCGAACGCGGGGACTAGCGCCGGGAGGCGAGAGACCCAGTACTTC CASSSNAGTSAGRRETQYF
few TRBJ1-4 . TRBV15 TGTGCCACCAGCGCTCGGACGGCCGCCGTTGAAAAACTGTTTTTT CATSARTAAVEKLFF
. TRBJ1-3 . TRBV14 TGTGCCAGCAGCCAAGGGAAGGGGTACTCTGGAAACACCATATATTTT CASSQGKGYSGNTIYF
. TRBJ2-2 . TRBV4-3 TGCGCCAGCAGCCAAGAGCCGGCGAACACCGGGGAGCTGTTTTTT CASSQEPANTGELFF
. TRBJ2-5 TRBD1 TRBV27 TGTGCCAGCAGGTTGCTGGGGACAGGGGGAGAGACCCAGTACTTC CASRLLGTGGETQYF
. TRBJ2-5 . TRBV2 TGTGCCAGCCGGCCTCCTAGCCAAGAGACCCAGTACTTC CASRPPSQETQYF
few TRBJ2-1 . TRBV4-1 TGCGCCAGCAGCCATGGCGGGATGAACAATGAGCAGTTCTTC CASSHGGMNNEQFF
. TRBJ2-3 TRBD2 TRBV7-8 TGTGCCAGCAGCCCACTTAGCGGGAAGGTGGATACGCAGTATTTT CASSPLSGKVDTQYF
many TRBJ2-2 TRBD2 TRBV6-5 TGTGCCAGCCGGGGGGGAAGCACCGGGGAGCTGTTTTTT CASRGGSTGELFF
. TRBJ1-1 . TRBV7-9 TGTGCCAGCAGCCACCAAGTCACTGAAGCTTTCTTT CASSHQVTEAFF
. TRBJ2-3 TRBD2 TRBV30 TGTGCCTGGAGTGGACTAGCGGGGGGGTCAACAGATACGCAGTATTTT CAWSGLAGGSTDTQYF
. TRBJ2-7 . TRBV27 TGTGCCAGCAGTTTGGAGGGGGGGTACGAGCAGTACTTC CASSLEGGYEQYF
. TRBJ2-3 TRBD1 TRBV19 TGTGCCAGTGACAGGGGGGGGACGCAGTATTTT CASDRGGTQYF
. TRBJ2-2 . TRBV11-1 TGTGCCAGCAGCTTACAAGGCAAGAACACCGGGGAGCTGTTTTTT CASSLQGKNTGELFF
. TRBJ2-2 TRBD2 TRBV7-6 TGTGCCAGCAGCTTATTACTAGCGGGGGGTCTTAACACCGGGGAGCTGTTTTTT CASSLLLAGGLNTGELFF
. TRBJ2-1 TRBD2 TRBV4-3 TGCGCCAGCAGCTCTTCCCACGGACTAGCGGATGAGCAGTTCTTC CASSSSHGLADEQFF
once TRBJ2-4 . TRBV27 TGTGCCAGCAGTATGTGGGGGGAACTAGCCAAAAACATTCAGTACTTC CASSMWGELAKNIQYF
. TRBJ1-1 TRBD1 TRBV5-7 TGTGCCAGCAGCTTGCTACAGGGGAGATACACTGAAGCTTTCTTT CASSLLQGRYTEAFF
. TRBJ2-3 . TRBV15 TGTGCCACCAGCCCTCTGGCCGGGATTAGCGGAAGCACAGATACGCAGTATTTT CATSPLAGISGSTDTQYF
. TRBJ2-7 TRBD1 TRBV27 TGTGCCAGTAAAACAATTGGGACAGGGCGGACCTACGAGCAGTACTTC CASKTIGTGRTYEQYF
. TRBJ2-1 TRBD1 TRBV27 TGTGCCAGCAGCTGGACGACAGGGGTGGGCGAGCAGTTCTTC CASSWTTGVGEQFF
. TRBJ1-4 . TRBV15 TGTGCCACCAGCCACCCGGGCACGGGGAATGAAAAACTGTTTTTT CATSHPGTGNEKLFF
few TRBJ2-7 TRBD1 TRBV10-3 TGTGCCATCAGTGAAGGACAGGGGTTAAACGAGCAGTACTTC CAISEGQGLNEQYF
. TRBJ2-1 . TRBV30 TGTGCCTGGGAGGGGTTGGACAATGAGCAGTTCTTC CAWEGLDNEQFF
. TRBJ1-2 . TRBV4-1 TGCGCCAGCAGCCAAGAATTGGGCAGAAACTATGGCTACACCTTC CASSQELGRNYGYTF
. TRBJ2-7 . TRBV29-1 TGCAGCGTTGAACAGGACGGTTCCTACGAGCAGTACTTC CSVEQDGSYEQYF
. TRBJ1-2 TRBD1 TRBV27 TGTGCCAGCAGTTTAACGGGACAGGGAATCCCGGAAGACTATGGCTACACCTTC CASSLTGQGIPEDYGYTF
. TRBJ1-1 TRBD1 TRBV7-2 TGTGCCAGCAGCGTACTACAGGGGAAGGAGACTGAAGCTTTCTTT CASSVLQGKETEAFF
. TRBJ2-5 . TRBV30 TGTGCCTGGGGTCTAGTCTTTAGCGGAGAGACCCAGTACTTC CAWGLVFSGETQYF
. TRBJ2-4 TRBD2 TRBV27 TGTGCCAGCAGTACCGACTTTCCGGGACTAGCGGGGAGCCTAGCCAAAAACATTCAGTACTTC CASSTDFPGLAGSLAKNIQYF
. TRBJ2-1 . TRBV29-1 TGCAGCGTTGGCTTCGTGGCTGAGCAGTTCTTC CSVGFVAEQFF
. TRBJ2-7 . TRBV27 TGTGCCAGCAGTCCCGACAGGCCCACTAACGAGCAGTACTTC CASSPDRPTNEQYF
. TRBJ1-4 . TRBV5-5 TGTGCCAGCAGCTTGATGGGGGAAAAACTGTTTTTT CASSLMGEKLFF